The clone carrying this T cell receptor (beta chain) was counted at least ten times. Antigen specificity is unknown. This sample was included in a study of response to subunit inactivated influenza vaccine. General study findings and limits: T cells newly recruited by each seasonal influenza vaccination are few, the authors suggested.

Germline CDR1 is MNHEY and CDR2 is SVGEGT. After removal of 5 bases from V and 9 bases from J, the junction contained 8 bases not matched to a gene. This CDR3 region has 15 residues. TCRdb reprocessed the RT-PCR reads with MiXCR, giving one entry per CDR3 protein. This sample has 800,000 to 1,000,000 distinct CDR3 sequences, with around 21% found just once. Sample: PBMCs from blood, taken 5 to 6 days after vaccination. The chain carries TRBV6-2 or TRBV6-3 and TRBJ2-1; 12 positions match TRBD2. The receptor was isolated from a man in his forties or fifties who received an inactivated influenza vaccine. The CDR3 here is CASSTGTSGFGEQFF. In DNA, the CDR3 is TGTGCCAGCAGTACCGGGACTAGCGGGTTTGGTGAGCAGTTCTTC.